The 27 T cell receptor beta chains listed next were all sequenced from one sample in a study of blood T cell repertoires in COVID-19. Libraries were prepared by immunoSEQ multiplex PCR; TCRdb keeps only in-frame clonotypes and omits some of them. The data show some 120,000 clones, with 81% seen just once and 8.5% to 12% held by the top ten. Sequenced input: peripheral blood. These receptors all stem from a human donor in a cohort sampled during active COVID-19.

The J gene is TRBJ2-7, the V gene TRBV29-1, with D tentatively TRBD1 (6 bases). The CDR3 contains 14 residues. Trimming removed 5 bases from V and 1 base from J, with 15 bases in between. Germline CDR1 reads SQVTM; CDR2 reads ANQGSEA. The CDR3: CSVRAGASSYEQYF. The CDR3 DNA reads as TGCAGCGTTAGAGCAGGGGCTTCGTCCTACGAGCAGTACTTC.

The CDR3 sequence is CASSARTIWGETQYF. The DNA for the CDR3 is TGTGCCAGCAGCGCCCGGACAATCTGGGGAGAGACCCAGTACTTC. The chain links TRBV5-4 to TRBJ2-5; a weak D match, TRBD1 (5 bases). The CDR3 extends over 15 amino acids. CDR1 and CDR2 (germline): SGHNT, YYREEE (reference sequence). V was trimmed by 4 bases and J by 4 bases, leaving 17 bases between them. Based on the CDR3 plus reference TRBV5-4 and TRBJ2-5, the full variable domain is ETGVTQSPTHLIKTRGQQVTLRCSSQSGHNTVSWYQQALGQGPQFIFQYYREEENGRGNFPPRFSGLQFPNYSSELNVNALELDDSALYLCASSARTIWGETQYFGPGTRLLVL.

Concerning this clone: At one end the junction does not follow the germline gene, possibly because of a read error. J is TRBJ2-1 and V is TRBV11-2; 10 nucleotides agree with TRBD1. Germline V CDR1 and CDR2: SGHAT, FQNNGV. The CDR3 runs 16 residues. The chain's CDR3 is CASGFGGTGVNNEQFF. CDR3 DNA sequence: TGTGCCAGCGGCTTCGGAGGGACAGGGGTTAACAATGAGCAGTTCTTC. Full variable domain (rest looked up from reference TRBV11-2 and TRBJ2-1): EAGVAQSPRYKIIEKRQSVAFWCNPISGHATLYWYQQILGQGPKLLIQFQNNGVVDDSQLPKDRFSAERLKGVDSTLKIQPAKLEDSAVYLCASGFGGTGVNNEQFFGPGTRLTVL.

This clone was recorded a few times. J is TRBJ2-1 and V is TRBV7-9, with no clear D. The CDR3 totals 16 residues. Trimming cost V 3 bases and J 8 bases, with 20 bases left between them. Germline values: CDR1 SEHNR, CDR2 FQNEAQ (reference sequence). The chain's CDR3 is CASSFSTWAPAYEQFF. In DNA form, the CDR3 reads TGTGCCAGCAGCTTTTCTACGTGGGCCCCCGCGTATGAGCAGTTCTTC.

Only a few counts were recorded for this clone. The CDR3 coding sequence is TGTGCCAGCAGCGTACTAGCGGGATCAATATATGAGCAGTTCTTC. It encodes CASSVLAGSIYEQFF. This chain joins TRBV6-2 or TRBV6-3 and TRBJ2-1; 10 nucleotides align to TRBD2. With 6 bases clipped from V and 8 bases from J, the junction kept 10 bases outside the gene matches. CDR3 length: 15 amino acids. The V gene's germline CDR1 is MNHEY and CDR2 SVGEGT.

The V and J genes are TRBV19 and TRBJ2-1; TRBD2 matches 8 bases. In germline, CDR1 is LNHDA, CDR2 SQIVND (reference sequence). The CDR3 contains 15 residues. V gave up 3 bases and J gave up 4 bases; unmatched junction bases: 5. CDR3 sequence reads: CASSIGSGTYNEQFF. The CDR3 DNA is TGTGCCAGTAGTATCGGTAGCGGGACTTACAATGAGCAGTTCTTC.

This chain uses TRBV6-6 with TRBJ1-3; the match to TRBD1 covers 8 bases. Trimming removed 5 bases from V and 0 bases from J; junction bases left unmatched: 9. This CDR3 is 17 amino acids long. Germline CDR1 is MNHNY and CDR2 is SVGAGI (reference sequence). The CDR3 DNA reads as TGTGCCAGCAGTCCCACACAGGGGGGGAACTCTGGAAACACCATATATTTT. Its translation is CASSPTQGGNSGNTIYF.

The V gene is TRBV19, the J gene TRBJ2-7; 8 bases agree with TRBD2. V shed 5 bases and J 2 bases; nucleotides not matched to a gene: 8. Germline V gives CDR1 LNHDA, CDR2 SQIVND (reference sequence). The length of the CDR3 is 15 residues. CDR3 DNA sequence: TGTGCCAGTAGTCCCATAGCGGGATCCCCCTACGAGCAGTACTTC. Its translation is CASSPIAGSPYEQYF.

CDR3 amino acids: CASSSTGGFGAFF. The DNA for the CDR3 is TGTGCCAGCAGTTCAACAGGGGGCTTCGGTGCTTTCTTT. This rearrangement joins TRBV2 to TRBJ1-1, with 9 bases matching TRBD1. The CDR3 contains 13 residues. Germline loops: CDR1 SNHLY, CDR2 FYNNEI. J was trimmed by 11 bases and V by 5 bases; bases with no gene match: 9.

This clone was recorded only once. The chain carries TRBV24-1 and TRBJ1-2, with TRBD1 identical over 8 bases. This CDR3 is built from 15 residues. Germline V gene data show CDR1 as KGHDR and CDR2 as SFDVKD. Trimming cost V 3 bases and J 7 bases; bases outside gene matches: 9. The CDR3 here is CATSDPHTTGVGYTF. DNA of the CDR3: TGTGCCACCAGTGATCCCCATACGACAGGGGTTGGCTACACCTTC.

The V call is TRBV6-2 or TRBV6-3, the J call TRBJ2-7, with 8 nucleotides matching TRBD2. Germline CDR1 MNHEY, CDR2 SVGEGT. This CDR3 is 15 amino acids long. V was clipped by 5 bases and J by 0 bases; unmatched bases: 6. For the CDR3, the DNA is TGTGCCAGCAGTGTGCCGGGGGGGGGCTCCTACGAGCAGTACTTC. Its translation is CASSVPGGGSYEQYF.

This clone was observed once. This sequence joins TRBV3-1 (or the pseudogene TRBV3-2) and TRBJ2-3; 11 bases are a match to TRBD1. The CDR3 covers 12 residues. CDR1 and CDR2 (germline): LGHDT, YNNKEL (reference sequence). CDR3 in DNA: TGTGCTTGGGACAGGGGGGTGGATACGCAGTATTTT. Its protein product is CAWDRGVDTQYF.

This chain links TRBV7-2 with TRBJ2-3; 12 bases fit TRBD2. The CDR3 spans 17 residues. V was pared by 5 bases and J by 7 bases, with 13 bases of the junction left unmatched. In germline, CDR1 is SGHTA, CDR2 FQGNSA. CDR3 sequence (DNA): TGTGCCAGCAGCCCCCTCCTTGGGCTAGCGGGGGGGTATACGCAGTATTTT. This translates into CASSPLLGLAGGYTQYF. The variable domain in full, with the rest retrieved from reference TRBV7-2 and TRBJ2-3, is GAGVSQSPSNKVTEKGKDVELRCDPISGHTALYWYRQSLGQGLEFLIYFQGNSAPDKSGLPSDRFSAERTGGSVSTLTIQRTQQEDSAVYLCASSPLLGLAGGYTQYFGPGTRLTVL.

This clone was picked up a small number of times. The V and J genes are TRBV11-2 and TRBJ2-7; the D is unclear. The germline V and J ends were trimmed by 5 bases and 0 bases, with 11 bases remaining between them. CDR1 and CDR2 from the germline V gene are SGHAT and FQNNGV. The CDR3 extends over 14 amino acids. CDR3 protein: CASSLLLSSYEQYF. The CDR3 coding sequence is TGTGCCAGCAGCCTCTTGTTGAGCTCCTACGAGCAGTACTTC.

This clone was recorded only once. This sequence joins TRBV6-5 and TRBJ1-4; 10 bases align to TRBD1. The J segment lost 7 bases and the V segment lost 4 bases, leaving 6 bases of the junction unmatched. Per the germline V gene, CDR1 is MNHEY and CDR2 is SVGAGI. The CDR3 length is 15 residues. The CDR3 DNA sequence: TGTGCCAGCAGTTCCCGACAGGGGGCGAGTGAAAAACTGTTTTTT. It yields the protein CASSSRQGASEKLFF.

The CDR3 bases are TGTGCCAGCAGCGTTGGACAGGGGGCTACGCACGAGCAGTACTTC. Translated, it gives CASSVGQGATHEQYF. V gene TRBV7-6 combines with J gene TRBJ2-7; 11 nucleotides agree with TRBD1. V dropped 5 bases and J dropped 5; count of bases not matched to a gene: 8. The CDR3 spans 15 residues. Looked up from germline, CDR1 is SGHVS and CDR2 is FNYEAQ.

The V and J genes are TRBV15 and TRBJ2-5; a possible D gene is TRBD2 (5 bases). Germline V gives CDR1 LNHNV, CDR2 YYDKDF (reference sequence). This CDR3 is 14 amino acids long. V was cut by 0 bases and J by 5 bases, with 10 bases left in between. In DNA, the CDR3 is TGTGCCACCAGCAGAGATCTTGTAGCGGAGACCCAGTACTTC. Translating gives CATSRDLVAETQYF.

The chain combines TRBV27 with TRBJ2-1; 11 bases line up with TRBD2. Germline-derived CDR1 and CDR2 are MNHEY and SMNVEV (reference sequence). Trimming took 2 bases from V and 0 from J; bases not matched to a gene: 9. This CDR3 region has 19 residues. CDR3: CASSLRASGRSSSYNEQFF. CDR3 nucleotides: TGTGCCAGCAGTTTACGGGCTAGCGGGAGGTCTAGCTCCTACAATGAGCAGTTCTTC.

This chain connects TRBV9 to TRBJ2-3, with 9 bases aligning to TRBD2. V shed 0 bases and J 0 bases; nucleotides not matched to a gene: 2. The length of the CDR3 is 16 residues. Germline V gene sequence: CDR1 SGDLS, CDR2 YYNGEE. CDR3 sequence (DNA): TGTGCCAGCAGCGTAGTTAGCGGGAGTAGCACAGATACGCAGTATTTT. It codes for CASSVVSGSSTDTQYF.

The chain couples TRBV15 to TRBJ1-2; possibly TRBD1 for D (6 bases). CDR3 length equals 14 residues. V shed 0 bases and J shed 5 bases, with 10 bases lying between them. The germline V gene has CDR1 LNHNV and CDR2 YYDKDF (reference sequence). The CDR3 is CATSRDNQGYGYTF. In nucleotides, the CDR3 is TGTGCCACCAGCAGAGATAATCAGGGGTATGGCTACACCTTC.

This chain joins TRBV18 and TRBJ2-1; 9 bases match TRBD2. V lost 3 bases to trimming and J lost 0 bases; unmatched junction nucleotides: 12. This CDR3 contains 19 residues. Per germline, CDR1 KGHSH and CDR2 LQKENI. The DNA of the CDR3 is TGTGCCAGCTCACCGTATTCTAGCGGGACCGGTTCCTCCTACAATGAGCAGTTCTTC. It encodes CASSPYSSGTGSSYNEQFF.

V usage is TRBV19 and J usage is TRBJ2-2; tentative D call: TRBD1 (6 bases). In germline, CDR1 is LNHDA, CDR2 SQIVND (reference sequence). Between the trimmed V and J ends, which lost 5 bases and 3 bases, there was a span of 10 bases. The CDR3 spans 14 residues. CDR3 sequence: CASSSGADTGELFF. The CDR3 nucleotides read TGTGCCAGTAGTTCAGGGGCGGACACCGGGGAGCTGTTTTTT.

The chain carries TRBV7-9 and TRBJ1-5; maybe TRBD1 (6 bases). CDR3 size: 17 residues. Germline V gene data show CDR1 as SEHNR and CDR2 as FQNEAQ (reference sequence). Trimming cost V 5 bases and J 0 bases, with 17 bases left between them. CDR3 sequence reads: CASSQGGAWDSNQPQHF. The CDR3 DNA reads as TGTGCCAGCAGCCAAGGGGGGGCATGGGATAGCAATCAGCCCCAGCATTTT.

V and J are TRBV5-4 and TRBJ2-3, with TRBD1 identical over 7 bases. CDR1 and CDR2 from the germline V gene are SGHNT and YYREEE (reference sequence). The CDR3 has 15 amino acids. Trimming took 5 bases from V and 6 from J; bases not matched to a gene: 12. This CDR3 reads CASSYPGGEGDTQYF. The CDR3 bases are TGTGCCAGCAGTTACCCAGGGGGAGAGGGGGATACGCAGTATTTT.

This chain connects TRBV30 to TRBJ1-1; TRBD1 matches 7 bases. The germline CDR1 and CDR2 sequences are GTSNPN and SVGIG (reference sequence). The CDR3 spans 15 residues. V shed 4 bases and J 2 bases; nucleotides not matched to a gene: 10. The CDR3: CAWNTGDVLNTEAFF. In nucleotides, the CDR3 is TGTGCCTGGAATACAGGGGACGTCTTAAACACTGAAGCTTTCTTT.

This chain links TRBV6-5 with TRBJ2-1; TRBD2 agrees at 10 bases. Germline assignment: CDR1 MNHEY and CDR2 SVGAGI. V was pared by 6 bases and J by 2 bases, with 4 bases of the junction left unmatched. The length of the CDR3 is 15 residues. CDR3 nucleotide sequence: TGTGCCAGCAGCCTCGGACTAGCGGCCTACAATGAGCAGTTCTTC. Amino acid sequence: CASSLGLAAYNEQFF.

V usage is TRBV19 and J usage is TRBJ2-1, with TRBD1 matching 11 bases. The CDR3 is 15 amino acids. Germline CDR1 and CDR2: LNHDA and SQIVND (reference sequence). Unmatched junction bases numbered 10, after V lost 5 bases and J lost 10 bases. CDR3 sequence: CASSRVGQGAGEQFF. The CDR3 bases are TGTGCCAGTAGTCGAGTCGGACAGGGGGCCGGGGAGCAGTTCTTC.